Listed here are 8 T cell receptor beta chains from one sample, sequenced in a study of T cell responses to AZD1222 COVID-19 vaccine. Assay: immunoSEQ multiplex PCR; the TCRdb copy retains only in-frame clones and omits some. Here the sample spans around 160,000 clones, 70% to 90% being singletons. This specimen was peripheral blood, taken on day 0 of AZD1222 vaccination. The receptors derive from an adult in good health.

V is TRBV2 and J is TRBJ1-6; D is unresolved. V lost 5 bases to trimming and J lost 5 bases, with 7 bases between them. CDR1 SNHLY and CDR2 FYNNEI come from the germline V gene. The CDR3 is made up of 13 amino acids. CDR3 bases: TGTGCCAGCAGTCCCGAACATAATTCACCCCTCCACTTT. It codes for CASSPEHNSPLHF.

V usage is TRBV7-3 and J usage is TRBJ2-1, with 8 bases that match TRBD2. Losses at the gene ends were 5 bases for V and 0 bases for J; bases not matched to a gene: 12. Germline-derived CDR1 and CDR2 are SGHTA and FQGTGA. CDR3 size: 18 residues. The CDR3 reads CASSPWPPGTSSYNEQFF. In DNA, the CDR3 is TGTGCCAGCAGCCCTTGGCCCCCGGGGACTAGCTCCTACAATGAGCAGTTCTTC.

V gene TRBV6-5 combines with J gene TRBJ1-2; 7 nucleotides line up with TRBD1. This CDR3 is built from 15 residues. Germline lookup yields CDR1 MNHEY and CDR2 SVGAGI. V was pared by 10 bases and J by 2 bases, with 13 bases of the junction left unmatched. CDR3 DNA sequence: TGTGCCACTTCCCTAGGGGCGACAGGGAACTATGGCTACACCTTC. Protein sequence: CATSLGATGNYGYTF.

The chain uses TRBV3-1 (or the pseudogene TRBV3-2) and TRBJ1-4; 11 bases line up with TRBD1. The CDR3 spans 17 residues. In germline, CDR1 is LGHDT, CDR2 YNNKEL (reference sequence). V trimming: 0 bases; J trimming: 10 bases; junction bases outside the gene matches: 10. The CDR3 protein is CASSQESLGQGARKLFF. As DNA, the CDR3 is TGTGCCAGCAGCCAAGAGTCTTTAGGACAGGGGGCGCGAAAACTGTTTTTT.

The rearrangement uses TRBV4-1 and TRBJ1-3; TRBD1 is a possible D gene (5 bases). V was trimmed by 0 bases and J by 3 bases, leaving 15 bases between them. Germline CDR1 is MGHRA and CDR2 is YSYEKL. The CDR3 covers 17 residues. CDR3 sequence (DNA): TGCGCCAGCAGCCAAGAAGGCCTCAGGGTCGGTGGAAACACCATATATTTT. It yields the protein CASSQEGLRVGGNTIYF.

The chain is built from TRBV18 and TRBJ2-5; TRBD2 aligns across 8 bases. Germline V lookup: CDR1 KGHSH, CDR2 LQKENI. After removal of 3 bases from V and 6 bases from J, the junction contained 9 bases not matched to a gene. CDR3 length equals 15 residues. The CDR3 is CASSPSGGAGKTQYF. CDR3 in DNA: TGTGCCAGCTCACCCTCGGGGGGGGCTGGGAAGACCCAGTACTTC.

The chain uses TRBV18 and TRBJ1-4; the D gene is possibly TRBD1 (5 bases). Trimming stripped 5 bases from V and 7 bases from J, with 14 bases between. The CDR3 loop spans 14 amino acids. Germline CDR1 KGHSH, CDR2 LQKENI. CDR3 sequence reads: CASSRGTGGEKLFF. CDR3 coding DNA: TGTGCCAGCTCAAGGGGAACCGGAGGTGAAAAACTGTTTTTT.

The chain recombines TRBV2 with TRBJ1-4; D is perhaps TRBD1 (5 bases). The germline gives CDR1 SNHLY, CDR2 FYNNEI. The CDR3 length is 14 residues. The V end lost 7 bases, the J end lost 3 bases, and 12 bases lay between the germline ends. The CDR3 nucleotides are TGTGCCAGCATAATCGGGGGAGCTAATGAAAAACTGTTTTTT. It is translated as CASIIGGANEKLFF.